The 24 T cell receptor beta chains given below trace back to one sample, sequenced in a study of tumor T cells in aggressive B-cell lymphoma. Sequencing used immunoSEQ multiplex PCR; TCRdb keeps in-frame clones, though not all of them. The repertoire holds about 2,600 clones, with 85% as singletons. Source material: tumor tissue. The receptor set was obtained from an adult with diffuse large B cell lymphoma.

The count of this clone is one. This rearrangement joins TRBV7-8 to TRBJ2-5; the D gene is possibly TRBD1 (5 bases). The CDR3 length is 15 residues. Trimming cost V 1 base and J 0 bases, with 9 bases left between them. Germline V gene lookup returns CDR1 SGHVS and CDR2 FQNEAQ. The CDR3 loop reads CASSLVGLYQETQYF. For the CDR3, the DNA is TGTGCCAGCAGCTTAGTGGGGCTGTACCAAGAGACCCAGTACTTC.

The rearrangement joins TRBV4-3 to TRBJ1-4; the D gene is possibly TRBD1 (6 bases). The ends were cut back, 1 base at V and 0 bases at J, with 12 bases in the middle. This CDR3 spans 17 amino acids. Looked up from germline, CDR1 is LGHNA and CDR2 is YSLEER. This CDR3 is CASSQGGGTTTNEKLFF. For the CDR3, the DNA is TGCGCCAGCAGCCAAGGGGGAGGGACAACAACTAATGAAAAACTGTTTTTT.

The rearrangement uses TRBV30 and TRBJ2-7; perhaps TRBD2 as D (7 bases). This CDR3 contains 17 residues. Germline V gives CDR1 GTSNPN, CDR2 SVGIG (reference sequence). V was trimmed by 4 bases and J by 4 bases, leaving 26 bases between them. CDR3 nucleotides: TGTGCCTGGACTACCCCCCGATCGGCAGGGAGGGGGTACGAGCAGTACTTC. The encoded protein is CAWTTPRSAGRGYEQYF.

The chain joins TRBV5-5 to TRBJ1-1, with D maybe TRBD1 (5 bases). The CDR3 runs 14 residues. The ends were cut back, 4 bases at V and 2 bases at J, with 12 bases in the middle. Germline CDR1 reads SGHKS; CDR2 reads YYEKEE (reference sequence). CDR3: CASSPRVTNTEAFF. CDR3 DNA sequence: TGTGCCAGCAGCCCCAGGGTAACCAACACTGAAGCTTTCTTT.

V is TRBV27 and J is TRBJ2-3; 7 bases match TRBD1. Trimming at V came to 5 bases and at J to 10 bases, leaving 6 bases not matched to a gene. CDR3 length: 12 amino acids. Germline-derived CDR1 and CDR2 are MNHEY and SMNVEV (reference sequence). The CDR3 bases are TGTGCCAGCAGTCCGACAGGGCTGGCGCAGTATTTT. Encoded protein: CASSPTGLAQYF.

The chain combines TRBV27 with TRBJ2-4, with a tentative D call TRBD1 (5 bases). CDR1 MNHEY and CDR2 SMNVEV come from the germline V gene (reference sequence). V was cut by 0 bases and J by 0 bases, with 9 bases left in between. The CDR3 is 16 amino acids. The CDR3 region is CASSLSWGSAKNIQYF. CDR3 DNA: TGTGCCAGCAGTTTATCATGGGGCTCAGCCAAAAACATTCAGTACTTC.

The chain recombines TRBV4-3 with TRBJ2-2; TRBD2 matches at 10 bases. The V gene's germline CDR1 is LGHNA and CDR2 YSLEER. The ends lost 2 bases at V and 7 bases at J; junction bases unmatched: 1. This CDR3 spans 14 amino acids. As DNA, the CDR3 is TGCGCCAGCAGCCAAAGCGGGAGGGGCGGGGAGCTGTTTTTT. It codes for CASSQSGRGGELFF.

The rearrangement links TRBV9 to TRBJ1-1; 7 positions agree with TRBD1. With V trimmed by 5 bases and J by 0 bases, 10 bases remained unmatched. The length of the CDR3 is 16 residues. Per the germline V gene, CDR1 is SGDLS and CDR2 is YYNGEE. The CDR3 spells CASRKEGAAMNTEAFF. The CDR3 nucleotides read TGTGCCAGCAGGAAGGAGGGGGCCGCAATGAACACTGAAGCTTTCTTT.

The chain employs TRBV29-1 and TRBJ2-5, with 7 bases matching TRBD1. Per the germline V gene, CDR1 is SQVTM and CDR2 is ANQGSEA. This CDR3 has 14 residues. V dropped 4 bases and J dropped 4; count of bases not matched to a gene: 9. The CDR3 reads CSVGWGTATETQYF. The CDR3 bases are TGCAGCGTTGGCTGGGGGACAGCGACAGAGACCCAGTACTTC.

DNA for the CDR3: TGTGCCAGCAGCCTAGGACAGTCGTACGAGCAGTACTTC. This translates into CASSLGQSYEQYF. The chain recombines TRBV5-6 with TRBJ2-7, with D maybe TRBD1 (6 bases). Trimming cost V 4 bases and J 4 bases, with 12 bases left between them. The germline gives CDR1 SGHDT, CDR2 YYEEEE. This CDR3 region has 13 residues.

The chain joins TRBV7-6 to TRBJ2-3; a possible D gene is TRBD2 (6 bases). The germline V and J ends were trimmed by 2 bases and 2 bases, with 11 bases remaining between them. The CDR3 spans 15 residues. Germline V lookup: CDR1 SGHVS, CDR2 FNYEAQ. DNA of the CDR3: TGTGCCAGCAGCTTAACGGGACTTCACACAGATACGCAGTATTTT. It codes for CASSLTGLHTDTQYF.

The chain uses TRBV5-4 and TRBJ2-7, with a possible D match to TRBD1 (6 bases). The CDR3 has 15 residues. Germline CDR1 is SGHNT and CDR2 is YYREEE (reference sequence). V lost 4 bases, J lost 3 bases, and 17 bases lay in between. CDR3 protein: CASSPDRDTYYEQYF. CDR3 DNA: TGTGCCAGCAGCCCCGACCGGGACACCTACTACGAGCAGTACTTC. The variable domain in full, with the rest retrieved from reference TRBV5-4 and TRBJ2-7, is ETGVTQSPTHLIKTRGQQVTLRCSSQSGHNTVSWYQQALGQGPQFIFQYYREEENGRGNFPPRFSGLQFPNYSSELNVNALELDDSALYLCASSPDRDTYYEQYFGPGTRLTVT.

In nucleotides, the CDR3 is TGTGCCTGGAGTGGTCCAAAAGAGACCCAGTACTTC. Translating gives CAWSGPKETQYF. This rearrangement joins TRBV30 to TRBJ2-5; D ambiguous. This CDR3 has 12 amino acids. Germline CDR1 is GTSNPN and CDR2 is SVGIG (reference sequence). Trimming took 1 base from V and 3 from J, leaving 6 bases between them. The entire variable domain, with the rest obtained from reference TRBV30 and TRBJ2-5, is as follows: SQTIHQWPATLVQPVGSPLSLECTVEGTSNPNLYWYRQAAGRGLQLLFYSVGIGQISSEVPQNLSASRPQDRQFILSSKKLLLSDSGFYLCAWSGPKETQYFGPGTRLLVL.

This chain joins TRBV6-5 and TRBJ1-2; D unclear. The germline V gene has CDR1 MNHEY and CDR2 SVGAGI. The CDR3 totals 15 residues. Between the trimmed V and J ends, which lost 0 bases and 4 bases, there was a span of 12 bases. The CDR3 sequence is CASSYSEGLGYGYTF. In nucleotides, the CDR3 is TGTGCCAGCAGTTACTCGGAGGGATTGGGCTATGGCTACACCTTC.

V and J are TRBV9 and TRBJ2-1, with a weak D call TRBD2 (6 bases). From germline, CDR1 is SGDLS and CDR2 YYNGEE. The CDR3 runs to 13 residues. Trimming stripped 0 bases from V and 8 bases from J, with 9 bases between. CDR3 sequence: CASSVGPSDEQFF. CDR3 in DNA: TGTGCCAGCAGCGTAGGGCCTAGCGATGAGCAGTTCTTC.

The gene calls are TRBV15 and TRBJ2-5, with D maybe TRBD2 (6 bases). CDR3 length: 17 amino acids. Trimming pared 0 bases from V and 3 bases from J, leaving 17 bases between. Germline V CDR1 and CDR2: LNHNV, YYDKDF (reference sequence). The CDR3 DNA reads as TGTGCCACCAGCAGAGATATAGCGGCAGCTATAGAAGAGACCCAGTACTTC. This codes for CATSRDIAAAIEETQYF.

This rearrangement joins TRBV27 to TRBJ2-1, with 8 positions matching TRBD1. Germline-derived CDR1 and CDR2 are MNHEY and SMNVEV (reference sequence). CDR3 length: 13 residues. The V gene end was trimmed by 10 bases and the J gene end by 8 bases; junction bases not matched to a gene: 10. The CDR3 sequence is CATSGGRAYEQFF. CDR3 nucleotide sequence: TGTGCCACCTCAGGGGGCAGGGCATATGAGCAGTTCTTC.

This chain links TRBV7-9 with TRBJ1-1; D might be TRBD1 (5 bases). V lost 3 bases and J 1 base, leaving 12 bases between the germline ends. CDR1 is SEHNR and CDR2 is FQNEAQ in the germline V gene (reference sequence). This CDR3 has 15 amino acids. The DNA of the CDR3 is TGTGCCAGCAGCTTTCGACAGCTGAAGAACACTGAAGCTTTCTTT. It is translated as CASSFRQLKNTEAFF. The full variable domain, with the rest looked up from reference TRBV7-9 and TRBJ1-1, is DTGVSQNPRHKITKRGQNVTFRCDPISEHNRLYWYRQTLGQGPEFLTYFQNEAQLEKSRLLSDRFSAERPKGSFSTLEIQRTEQGDSAMYLCASSFRQLKNTEAFFGQGTRLTVV.

This rearrangement joins TRBV9 to TRBJ2-2, with TRBD1 matching over 11 bases. CDR1 is SGDLS, CDR2 YYNGEE, per germline. The V and J ends lost 4 bases and 6 bases, in that order; junction bases with no gene match: 5. The CDR3 runs to 15 residues. CDR3 nucleotides: TGTGCCAGCAGCAGGACAGGGGGCGGGGCCGGGGAGCTGTTTTTT. Translation gives CASSRTGGGAGELFF.

This clone was seen once. The chain carries TRBV10-2 and TRBJ2-3, with TRBD1 as a possible D gene (5 bases). Germline CDR1 WSHSY, CDR2 SAAADI. The CDR3 is 13 residues long. V was pared by 2 bases and J by 3 bases, with 6 bases between. This CDR3 is CASSEDSTDTQYF. DNA for the CDR3: TGCGCCAGCAGTGAGGACAGTACAGATACGCAGTATTTT.

This clone turned up a few times. The chain is built from TRBV2 and TRBJ1-1; the D gene is possibly TRBD1 (5 bases). Per germline, CDR1 SNHLY and CDR2 FYNNEI. The CDR3 loop spans 14 amino acids. The germline V and J ends were trimmed by 4 bases and 5 bases, with 14 bases remaining between them. CDR3 DNA sequence: TGTGCCAGCAGTGGGCAGGGTAGGGGAACTGAAGCTTTCTTT. This encodes CASSGQGRGTEAFF.

This chain uses TRBV18 with TRBJ1-2; TRBD1 matches at 9 bases. V gave up 3 bases and J gave up 12 bases; unmatched junction bases: 8. CDR3 length equals 13 residues. Germline-derived CDR1 and CDR2 are KGHSH and LQKENI. CDR3 region: CASSPRDRAVHTF. Written as DNA, the CDR3 is TGTGCCAGCTCACCCCGGGACAGGGCAGTTCACACCTTC.

The DNA of the CDR3 is TGCGCCAGCAGCTTGGACCCCGGGAACACCGGGGAGCTGTTTTTT. Its protein product is CASSLDPGNTGELFF. The chain joins TRBV5-1 to TRBJ2-2; unclear D gene. Germline-derived CDR1 and CDR2 are SGHRS and YFSETQ. The CDR3 is 15 residues long. With 0 bases removed from V and 1 base from J, the gap between germline ends came to 7 bases.

The CDR3 reads CASSSGQGTGELFF. The DNA of the CDR3 is TGTGCCAGCAGCTCGGGACAGGGCACCGGGGAGCTGTTTTTT. The gene calls are TRBV11-3 and TRBJ2-2; 9 nucleotides match TRBD1. This CDR3 is built from 14 residues. Germline V lookup: CDR1 SGHNT, CDR2 YENEEA. J gave up 4 bases and V 4 bases, and 1 base lay outside the gene matches.